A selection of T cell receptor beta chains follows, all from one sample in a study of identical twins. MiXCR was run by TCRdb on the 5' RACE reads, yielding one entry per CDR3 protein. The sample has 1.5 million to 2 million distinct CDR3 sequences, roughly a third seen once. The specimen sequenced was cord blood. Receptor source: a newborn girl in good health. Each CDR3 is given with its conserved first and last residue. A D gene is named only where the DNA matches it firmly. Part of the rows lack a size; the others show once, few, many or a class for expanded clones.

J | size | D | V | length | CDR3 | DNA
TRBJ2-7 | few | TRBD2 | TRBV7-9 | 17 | CASSLGSSSGRAYEQYF | TGTGCCAGCAGCTTAGGCTCCTCGAGCGGGAGGGCCTACGAGCAGTACTTC
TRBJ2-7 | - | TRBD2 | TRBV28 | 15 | CASSLAGGDYNEQYF | TGTGCCAGCAGCTTAGCGGGAGGGGATTACAATGAGCAGTACTTC
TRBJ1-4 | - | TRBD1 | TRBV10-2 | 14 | CASSQGQDIGKLFF | TGCGCCAGCAGCCAGGGACAGGATATAGGAAAACTGTTTTTT
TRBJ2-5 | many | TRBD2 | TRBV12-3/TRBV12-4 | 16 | CASSLGLAGVRETQYF | TGTGCCAGCAGTTTAGGACTAGCGGGAGTTCGGGAGACCCAGTACTTC
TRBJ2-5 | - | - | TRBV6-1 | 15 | CASSGLGTGKYERYF | TGTGCCAGCAGCGGACTAGGGACAGGAAAGTACGAGCGGTACTTC
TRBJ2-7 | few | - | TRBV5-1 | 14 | CASSSAGDSYEQYF | TGCGCCAGCAGCTCGGCAGGGGACTCCTACGAGCAGTACTTC
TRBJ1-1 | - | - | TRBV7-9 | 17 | CASSLASKGGRFTEAFF | TGTGCCAGCAGCTTAGCGTCAAAAGGCGGTCGTTTCACTGAAGCTTTCTTT
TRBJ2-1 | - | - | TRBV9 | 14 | CASSVDGINNEQFF | TGTGCCAGCAGCGTAGACGGGATAAACAATGAGCAGTTCTTC
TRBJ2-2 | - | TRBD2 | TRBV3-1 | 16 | CASRHTASGVTGELFF | TGTGCCAGCCGCCACACCGCTAGCGGGGTAACCGGGGAGCTGTTTTTT
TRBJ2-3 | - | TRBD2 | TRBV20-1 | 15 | CSATRGAGVTDTQYF | TGCAGTGCTACCCGCGGAGCGGGGGTCACAGATACGCAGTATTTT
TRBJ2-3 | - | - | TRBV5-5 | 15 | CASSLRQSSTDTQYF | TGTGCCAGCAGCTTGCGACAGAGCAGCACAGATACGCAGTATTTT
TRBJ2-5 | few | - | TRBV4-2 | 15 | CASSPLTGGVETQYF | TGTGCCAGCAGCCCACTAACGGGGGGCGTCGAGACCCAGTACTTC
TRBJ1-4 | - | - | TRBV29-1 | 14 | CSVASTATNEKLFF | TGCAGCGTGGCCTCGACAGCAACTAATGAAAAACTGTTTTTT
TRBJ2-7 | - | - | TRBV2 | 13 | CARERLETYEQYF | TGTGCCAGAGAAAGACTAGAGACCTACGAGCAGTACTTC
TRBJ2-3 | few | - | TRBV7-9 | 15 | CASSLATSPTDTQYF | TGTGCCAGCAGCTTAGCGACTTCTCCCACAGATACGCAGTATTTT
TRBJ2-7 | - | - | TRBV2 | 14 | CASMIGGTEYEQYF | TGTGCCAGCATGATCGGCGGGACCGAGTACGAGCAGTACTTC
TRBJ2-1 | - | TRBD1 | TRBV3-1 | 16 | CASSAYRDSSYNEQFF | TGTGCCAGCAGCGCATACCGGGACAGCTCCTACAATGAGCAGTTCTTC
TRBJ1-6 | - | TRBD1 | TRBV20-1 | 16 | CSARDLRTGPNSPLHF | TGCAGTGCTAGAGATTTAAGGACAGGGCCGAATTCACCCCTCCACTTT
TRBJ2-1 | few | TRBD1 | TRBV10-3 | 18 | CAIRGQVKHLSSYNEQFF | TGTGCCATCAGAGGACAGGTCAAGCACCTAAGCTCCTACAATGAGCAGTTCTTC
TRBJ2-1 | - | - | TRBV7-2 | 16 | CASSLVPGLRAHEQFF | TGTGCCAGCAGCTTAGTGCCCGGCCTAAGGGCCCATGAGCAGTTCTTC
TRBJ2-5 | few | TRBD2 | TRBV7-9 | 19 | CASSLPRTSGSLSRETQYF | TGTGCCAGCAGCTTACCTCGGACTAGCGGGAGTCTTAGCAGAGAGACCCAGTACTTC
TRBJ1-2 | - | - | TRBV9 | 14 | CASSVSRDSYGYTF | TGTGCCAGCAGCGTAAGCAGGGATAGCTATGGCTACACCTTC
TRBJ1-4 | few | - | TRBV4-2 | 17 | CASSQVAEAFTNEKLFF | TGTGCCAGCAGCCAAGTCGCGGAGGCGTTCACTAATGAAAAACTGTTTTTT
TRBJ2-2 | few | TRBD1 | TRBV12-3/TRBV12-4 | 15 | CASSLDRAYTGELFF | TGTGCCAGCAGTTTGGACAGGGCTTACACCGGGGAGCTGTTTTTT
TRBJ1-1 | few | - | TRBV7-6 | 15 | CASSSLASGGTEAFF | TGTGCCAGCAGCTCCCTGGCGTCCGGGGGCACTGAAGCTTTCTTT
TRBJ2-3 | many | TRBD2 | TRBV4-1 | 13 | CASSQAGADTQYF | TGTGCCAGCAGCCAAGCGGGAGCAGATACGCAGTATTTT
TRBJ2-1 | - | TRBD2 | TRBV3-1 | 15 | CANRPGTSGYLQQFF | TGTGCCAACAGACCTGGGACTAGCGGGTACCTTCAGCAGTTCTTC
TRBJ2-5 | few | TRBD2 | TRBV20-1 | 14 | CSARGLAGYETQYF | TGCAGTGCTAGGGGACTAGCGGGGTATGAGACCCAGTACTTC
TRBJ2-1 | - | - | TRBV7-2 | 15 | CASSLVALGPNEQFF | TGTGCCAGCAGCTTAGTAGCACTAGGGCCCAATGAGCAGTTCTTC
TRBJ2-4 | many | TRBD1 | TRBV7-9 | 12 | CASRDRENIQYF | TGTGCCAGCAGGGACAGGGAAAACATTCAGTACTTC
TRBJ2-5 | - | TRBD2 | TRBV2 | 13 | CASSEGGREVLYF | TGTGCCAGCAGTGAAGGGGGGCGGGAGGTTCTGTACTTC
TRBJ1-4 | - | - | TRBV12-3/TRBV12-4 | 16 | CASSAPRGRQNEKLFF | TGTGCCAGCAGTGCCCCCCGTGGCAGGCAAAATGAAAAACTGTTTTTT
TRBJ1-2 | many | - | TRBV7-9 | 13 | CASSLRGSDGYTF | TGTGCCAGCAGCTTAAGGGGTTCGGATGGCTACACCTTC
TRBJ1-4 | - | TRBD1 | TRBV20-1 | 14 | CSASRDRVGEKLFF | TGCAGTGCTAGCCGGGACAGGGTAGGGGAAAAACTGTTTTTT
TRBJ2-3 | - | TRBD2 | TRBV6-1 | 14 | CASIAGGPTDTQYF | TGTGCCAGCATAGCGGGAGGGCCGACAGATACGCAGTATTTT
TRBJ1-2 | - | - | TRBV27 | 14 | CAGSFGNGLRGYTF | TGTGCCGGCAGTTTTGGCAATGGGTTAAGGGGCTACACCTTC
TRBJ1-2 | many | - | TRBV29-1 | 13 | CSVDVQGLNGYTF | TGCAGCGTTGACGTCCAGGGCCTCAATGGCTACACCTTC
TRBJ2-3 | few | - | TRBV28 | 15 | CASSPQPSGADTQYF | TGTGCCAGCAGTCCTCAACCCTCAGGGGCAGATACGCAGTATTTT
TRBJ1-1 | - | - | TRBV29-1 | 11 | CSVEPDSEAFF | TGCAGCGTTGAGCCCGATAGTGAAGCTTTCTTT